These 17 T cell receptor beta chains originate from one sample sequenced in a study of T-cell reconstitution after alpha-beta-depleted transplantation in children. Unique molecular identifiers were built into the TCRbeta library. TCRdb fed the PCR reads into MiXCR, producing one record per CDR3 protein. The sample lists hundreds of thousands of distinct CDR3 sequences; 8.2% were seen once. The specimen comprised PBMCs, mostly from graft donor cells, sampled 180 days after TCRalphabeta/CD19-depleted stem cell transplant. These receptors were collected from a male patient under 18 who had a stem cell transplant for acute lymphoblastic leukemia, so the T cells may come from the graft donor.

The rearrangement joins TRBV5-6 to TRBJ2-7; D gene unclear. Per the germline V gene, CDR1 is SGHDT and CDR2 is YYEEEE. Trimming cost V 0 bases and J 3 bases, with 13 bases left between them. This CDR3 is 15 amino acids long. CDR3 DNA sequence: TGTGCCAGCAGCTTGGAGGCCCTTCCCAGCTACGAGCAGTACTTC. It translates to CASSLEALPSYEQYF.

This clonotype was observed at least ten times. The gene calls are TRBV15 and TRBJ1-5, with unresolved D. The germline gives CDR1 LNHNV, CDR2 YYDKDF (reference sequence). V gave up 5 bases and J gave up 5 bases, with 19 bases separating them. The CDR3 has 16 amino acids. CDR3 sequence (DNA): TGTGCCACCAGCGCCACTTTGACCGATCGGTATCAGCCCCAGCATTTT. It encodes CATSATLTDRYQPQHF.

This clonotype has at least ten counts. The V call is TRBV4-3, the J call TRBJ1-6; D is unresolved. The CDR3 contains 13 residues. V gave up 6 bases and J gave up 8 bases, with 11 bases separating them. CDR1 and CDR2 from the germline V gene are LGHNA and YSLEER. The CDR3 DNA sequence: TGCGCCAGCAGAAACTGGCCCCATTCACCCCTCCACTTT. Protein sequence: CASRNWPHSPLHF.

This clonotype has ten or more counts. This chain joins TRBV7-2 and TRBJ1-6, with a possible D match to TRBD1 (6 bases). The CDR3 covers 15 residues. Germline V lookup: CDR1 SGHTA, CDR2 FQGNSA. The V end lost 4 bases, the J end lost 5 bases, and 12 bases lay between the germline ends. For the CDR3, the DNA is TGTGCCAGCAGCTCACAACAGGGAAATAATTCACCCCTCCACTTT. It codes for CASSSQQGNNSPLHF.

In this sample, this clonotype turned up many times. The rearrangement uses TRBV6-6 and TRBJ2-4; 9 bases match TRBD1. Losses at the gene ends were 4 bases for V and 13 bases for J; bases not matched to a gene: 5. Germline V CDR1 and CDR2: MNHNY, SVGAGI (reference sequence). The CDR3 length is 12 residues. CDR3 sequence: CASSWDRAKQYF. The CDR3 DNA follows: TGTGCCAGCAGTTGGGACAGGGCGAAACAGTACTTC.

This clonotype has ten or more counts. The V and J genes are TRBV6-1 and TRBJ2-7; D perhaps matches TRBD2 (5 bases). Trimming took 5 bases from V and 3 from J, leaving 11 bases between them. The CDR3 runs to 13 residues. Looked up from germline, CDR1 is MNHNS and CDR2 is SASEGT. DNA for the CDR3: TGTGCCAGCAGTCCCCGAGGGATCTACGAGCAGTACTTC. Translation gives CASSPRGIYEQYF.

This clonotype was recorded many times. The chain links TRBV2 to TRBJ1-4; 7 bases line up with TRBD1. V shed 8 bases and J 8 bases; nucleotides not matched to a gene: 5. Germline assignment: CDR1 SNHLY and CDR2 FYNNEI. The CDR3 is 12 amino acids. CDR3 DNA: TGTGCCAGCGGACAGGAGCGGGAAAAACTGTTTTTT. Protein sequence: CASGQEREKLFF.

This clonotype appeared once. A much bigger clone sits one base away, suggesting this may be a read error. This rearrangement joins TRBV19 to TRBJ2-7; possibly TRBD1 or TRBD2 for D (5 bases each). The germline V and J ends were trimmed by 8 bases and 5 bases, with 22 bases remaining between them. From germline, CDR1 is LNHDA and CDR2 SQIVND (reference sequence). The CDR3 contains 15 residues. CDR3 in amino acids: CASGSNRDPRDEQYF. CDR3 coding DNA: TGTGCCAGTGGCTCTAACCGGGACCCTCGGGACGAGCAGTACTTC.

As regards this clonotype: Possible read error: a much larger clone is one base away. Here the CDR3 omits its conserved ending phenylalanine or tryptophan, so a read error is the likely source. J is TRBJ2-5 and V is TRBV12-5, with TRBD1 as a possible D gene (6 bases). CDR3 length: 14 residues. In germline, CDR1 is LGHNT, CDR2 FRNRAP. V lost 1 base and J 1 base, leaving 7 bases between the germline ends. CDR3 DNA sequence: TGTGCTAGTGGTTTGGGGACAGTCCAAGAGACCCAGTACTAC. It specifies CASGLGTVQETQYY.

This clonotype was seen ten or more times. J is TRBJ2-5 and V is TRBV7-8, with D perhaps matching TRBD2 (6 bases). Germline CDR1 SGHVS, CDR2 FQNEAQ. CDR3 size: 16 residues. Trimming pared 5 bases from V and 2 bases from J, leaving 18 bases between. For the CDR3, the DNA is TGTGCCAGCAGCCAGACTAGTGGGGGGAGTCAAGAGACCCAGTACTTC. Translated, it gives CASSQTSGGSQETQYF.

This clonotype was counted between two and nine times. The rearrangement joins TRBV6-4 to TRBJ2-7, with 12 bases lining up with TRBD1. CDR3 length: 19 amino acids. V trimming: 8 bases; J trimming: 6 bases; junction bases outside the gene matches: 23. Germline CDR1 reads MRHNA; CDR2 reads SNTAGT. CDR3 bases: TGTGCCAGCCCCGGTAGGGATGCGCGGGACAGGGGGCGCCGGGGCGAGCAGTACTTC. Protein sequence: CASPGRDARDRGRRGEQYF.

This clonotype was counted ten times or more. The chain joins TRBV2 to TRBJ2-7; a weak D match, TRBD1 (6 bases). Trimming took 4 bases from V and 3 from J, leaving 10 bases between them. Germline CDR1 is SNHLY and CDR2 is FYNNEI. The CDR3 consists of 13 residues. CDR3 region: CASSGRTDYEQYF. The CDR3 coding sequence is TGTGCCAGCAGTGGCCGGACAGACTACGAGCAGTACTTC.

The table lists this clonotype with many counts. This chain links TRBV5-6 with TRBJ2-3, with D tentatively TRBD1 (7 bases). Germline assignment: CDR1 SGHDT and CDR2 YYEEEE. The CDR3 spans 15 residues. With 7 bases removed from V and 4 bases from J, the gap between germline ends came to 19 bases. The CDR3 reads CASGLGPRGADTQYF. CDR3 nucleotides: TGTGCCAGCGGTCTTGGGCCCAGGGGGGCAGATACGCAGTATTTT. The variable domain in full, with the rest retrieved from reference TRBV5-6 and TRBJ2-3, is DAGVTQSPTHLIKTRGQQVTLRCSPKSGHDTVSWYQQALGQGPQFIFQYYEEEERQRGNFPDRFSGHQFPNYSSELNVNALLLGDSALYLCASGLGPRGADTQYFGPGTRLTVL.

This clonotype was seen many times. The rearrangement joins TRBV20-1 to TRBJ1-2; unclear D gene. Trimming removed 4 bases at V and 4 bases at J, with 10 bases between. In germline, CDR1 is DFQATT, CDR2 SNEGSKA (reference sequence). The CDR3 contains 12 residues. The CDR3 DNA sequence: TGCAGTGCTAACCAAATGGGCTATGGCTACACCTTC. It codes for CSANQMGYGYTF.

This clonotype has at least ten counts. This chain's CDR3 is CASSQTGVSYEQYF. The CDR3 DNA sequence: TGCGCCAGCAGCCAGACAGGGGTGTCCTACGAGCAGTACTTC. The rearrangement uses TRBV5-1 and TRBJ2-7, with 8 bases that match TRBD1. The junction had 4 bases not matched to a gene; V was cut back by 4 bases and J by 1 base. The CDR3 spans 14 residues. Germline V gene data show CDR1 as SGHRS and CDR2 as YFSETQ.

This clonotype came up many times. The V gene is TRBV11-2, the J gene TRBJ2-5; 12 bases are shared with TRBD2. Germline CDR1 and CDR2: SGHAT and FQNNGV. The CDR3 spans 16 residues. Trimming took 5 bases from V and 5 from J; bases not matched to a gene: 9. Written as DNA, the CDR3 is TGTGCCAGCAGCCCCGCTAGCGGGAGGGCCGGGGAGACCCAGTACTTC. Its translation is CASSPASGRAGETQYF.

This clonotype was observed at least ten times. The rearrangement joins TRBV28 to TRBJ2-2, with D tentatively TRBD1 (5 bases). The CDR3 is 15 amino acids. Per germline, CDR1 MDHEN and CDR2 SYDVKM. Trimming removed 7 bases from V and 8 bases from J, with 20 bases in between. CDR3 bases: TGTGCCAGCACCTTAGAAGACAGTCCAAGGGGGGAGCTGTTTTTT. As protein: CASTLEDSPRGELFF. Drawing the rest from reference TRBV28 and TRBJ2-2, the complete variable domain is DVKVTQSSRYLVKRTGEKVFLECVQDMDHENMFWYRQDPGLGLRLIYFSYDVKMKEKGDIPEGYSVSREKKERFSLILESASTNQTSMYLCASTLEDSPRGELFFGEGSRLTVL.